The rows below give T cell receptor beta chains drawn from one sample of a study of breast tumors, draining lymph nodes, adjacent tissues. TCRdb processed the multiplex PCR reads anew with MiXCR; each CDR3 protein has one entry. Among about 230,000 distinct CDR3 sequences listed, approximately 31% were seen once. The specimen sequenced was axillary lymph node tissue. The receptors derive from a female donor with breast cancer. Some clones in this sample may be carry-over from other donors' samples. CDR3s include the opening cysteine and the closing phenylalanine or tryptophan. D genes are given only for firm matches. The size field is filled for only some rows; it gives once, few, many or a size class.

V	size	D	length	J	CDR3	DNA
TRBV20-1	.	TRBD1	14	TRBJ2-5	CNASSAGTVKTQYF	TGCAATGCCAGCAGCGCCGGGACAGTAAAGACCCAGTACTTC
TRBV5-6	many	.	13	TRBJ2-2	CASSPHRVGELFF	TGTGCCAGCAGCCCACATAGGGTCGGGGAGCTGTTTTTT
TRBV20-1	.	.	14	TRBJ2-2	CSAGDQTDTGELFF	TGCAGTGCTGGGGACCAGACGGACACCGGGGAGCTGTTTTTT
TRBV20-1	.	TRBD1	12	TRBJ1-4	CSAGTGDEKLFF	TGCAGTGCTGGGACAGGGGACGAAAAACTGTTTTTT
TRBV29-1	.	TRBD1	12	TRBJ2-5	CSASGTGMTQYF	TGCAGCGCATCCGGGACAGGGATGACCCAGTACTTC
TRBV20-1	many	.	13	TRBJ1-2	CSARDPKNYGYTF	TGCAGTGCTAGAGATCCAAAAAACTATGGCTACACCTTC
TRBV20-1	many	.	13	TRBJ2-5	CSARRQALETQYF	TGCAGTGCTAGAAGGCAGGCACTTGAGACCCAGTACTTC
TRBV7-9	many	TRBD1	15	TRBJ2-5	CASSRGTGAQETQYF	TGTGCCAGCAGCCGTGGGACAGGCGCACAAGAGACCCAGTACTTC
TRBV18	once	.	15	TRBJ2-2	CASSPPADLTGELFF	TGTGCCAGCTCACCACCAGCAGACCTCACCGGGGAGCTGTTTTTT
TRBV7-8	many	.	15	TRBJ1-6	CASSLGSPYNSPLHF	TGTGCCAGCAGCTTGGGCAGCCCCTATAATTCACCCCTCCACTTT
TRBV2	.	.	14	TRBJ1-4	CASRAGATNEKLLF	TGTGCCAGCAGGGCAGGGGCCACTAATGAAAAACTGCTTTTT
TRBV20-1	many	TRBD2	16	TRBJ2-1	CSARDRLAPSYNEQFF	TGCAGTGCTAGAGATAGACTAGCGCCCTCTTACAATGAGCAGTTCTTC
TRBV7-4	.	.	14	TRBJ1-6	CASSSEAPWSPLHF	TGTGCCAGCAGCTCCGAAGCCCCCTGGTCACCCCTCCACTTT
TRBV15	many	.	16	TRBJ2-7	CATSRSQVVGTYEQYF	TGTGCCACCAGCAGATCCCAGGTGGTCGGGACCTACGAGCAGTACTTC
TRBV6-2/TRBV6-3	few	TRBD1	12	TRBJ2-7	CASRRDRGGQYF	TGTGCCAGCAGACGGGACAGGGGGGGGCAGTACTTC
TRBV19	.	TRBD1	14	TRBJ2-3	CASRQGADTDTQYF	TGTGCCAGTAGACAGGGGGCTGACACAGATACGCAGTATTTT
TRBV7-8	many	.	13	TRBJ1-1	CASSLGVGTEAFF	TGTGCCAGCAGCTTAGGGGTTGGGACTGAAGCTTTCTTT
TRBV27	.	TRBD2	16	TRBJ2-5	CASSHLGLAGVETQYF	TGTGCCAGCAGTCATCTCGGACTAGCGGGAGTTGAGACCCAGTACTTC
TRBV6-1	once	TRBD1	14	TRBJ2-4	CASSYRTGENSQYF	TGTGCCAGCAGTTATCGGACAGGGGAAAACAGTCAGTACTTC